The clone carrying this TCR beta chain has ten or more counts. Its antigen is unidentified. V gave up 5 bases and J gave up 6 bases, with 15 bases separating them. Germline CDR1 and CDR2: SGHVS and FNYEAQ. The CDR3 spans 14 residues. Individual cDNA molecules each received unique molecular identifiers attached to them. MiXCR was run by TCRdb on the 5' RACE reads, yielding one entry per CDR3 protein. The sample consists of over 50,000 distinct CDR3 sequences, 10% to 12% of them appearing once. This specimen comes from a study of early T cells in non-severe SARS-CoV-2 infection. Across the whole study: Whole-blood bulk RNA, unsorted, was sequenced, and chains were unpaired. General observations from the study: VDJdb matching skewed toward anti-spike CD8 responses, missing private and CD4 specificities.

This chain uses TRBV7-6 with TRBJ2-3; D unclear. Sequencing was carried out using whole blood. The clonotype was recovered from an adult who was a healthcare worker with PCR-confirmed SARS-CoV-2 infection or an uninfected control (not recorded which). The CDR3 bases are TGTGCCAGCAGCCCCCTGAACGGTGCCGATACGCAGTATTTT. Amino acid sequence: CASSPLNGADTQYF.